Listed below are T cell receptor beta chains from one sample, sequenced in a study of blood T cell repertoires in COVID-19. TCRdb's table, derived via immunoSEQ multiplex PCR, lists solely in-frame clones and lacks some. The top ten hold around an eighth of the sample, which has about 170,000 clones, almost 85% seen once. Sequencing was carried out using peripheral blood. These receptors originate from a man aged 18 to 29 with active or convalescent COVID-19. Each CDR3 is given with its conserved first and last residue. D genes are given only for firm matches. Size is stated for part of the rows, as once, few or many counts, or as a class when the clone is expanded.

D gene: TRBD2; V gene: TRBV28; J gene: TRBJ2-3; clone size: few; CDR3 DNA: TGTGCCAGCAGCCCAGCGGGAGTGGGGAATACGCAGTATTTT; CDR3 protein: CASSPAGVGNTQYF
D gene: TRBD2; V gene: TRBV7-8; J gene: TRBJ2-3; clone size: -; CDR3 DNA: TGTGCCAGCAGCATAAGCGGGGGGGCCGATACGCAGTATTTT; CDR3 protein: CASSISGGADTQYF
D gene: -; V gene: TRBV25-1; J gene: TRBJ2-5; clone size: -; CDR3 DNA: TGTGCCAGCAGTGAATCCAAGGGGTGGGAGACCCAGTACTTC; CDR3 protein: CASSESKGWETQYF
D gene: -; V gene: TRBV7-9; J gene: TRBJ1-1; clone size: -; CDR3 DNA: TGTGCCAGCAGCTTAATTACTCCAGAGGGCACTGAAGCTTTCTTT; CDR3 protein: CASSLITPEGTEAFF
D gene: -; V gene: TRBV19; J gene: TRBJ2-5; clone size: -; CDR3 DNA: TGTGCCAGTAGTAATCAAAGGGGGGAGACCCAGTACTTC; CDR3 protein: CASSNQRGETQYF
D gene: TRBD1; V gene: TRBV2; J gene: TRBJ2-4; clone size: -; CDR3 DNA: TGTGCCAGCAGTGCTCGGACAGGGGGCCTAAACATTCAGTACTTC; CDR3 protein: CASSARTGGLNIQYF
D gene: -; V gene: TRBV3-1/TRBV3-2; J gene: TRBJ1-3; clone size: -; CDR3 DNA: TGTGCCAGCAGCCAAGATTCAGTCTCTGGAAACACCATATATTTT; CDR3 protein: CASSQDSVSGNTIYF
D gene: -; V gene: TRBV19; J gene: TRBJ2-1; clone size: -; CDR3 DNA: TGTGCCAGTAGGGACATTTTAAACTATAACAATGAGCAGTTCTTC; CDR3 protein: CASRDILNYNNEQFF
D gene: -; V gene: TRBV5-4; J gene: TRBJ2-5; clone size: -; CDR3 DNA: TGTGCCAGCAGCCGACAGGTTCGAGGGGAGACCCAGTACTTC; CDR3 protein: CASSRQVRGETQYF
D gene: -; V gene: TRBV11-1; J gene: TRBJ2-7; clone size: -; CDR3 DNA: TGTGCCAGCAGCTTGTACAGGGAGGGCGAGCAGTACTTC; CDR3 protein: CASSLYREGEQYF
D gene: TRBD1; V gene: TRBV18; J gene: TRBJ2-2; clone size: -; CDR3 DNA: TGTGCCAGCTCACCACCTAGACGGACAGGGGTCACCGGGGAGCTGTTTTTT; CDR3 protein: CASSPPRRTGVTGELFF
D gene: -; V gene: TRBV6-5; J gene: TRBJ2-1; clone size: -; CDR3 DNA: TGTGCCAGCGAGGACCTAACTAGGTTTAAAGGTGAGCAGTTCTTC; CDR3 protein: CASEDLTRFKGEQFF
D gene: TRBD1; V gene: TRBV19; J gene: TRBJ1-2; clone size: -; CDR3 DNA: TGTGCCAGTAGTAGAGCCGGGACAGGGGCTGACTATGGCTACACCTTC; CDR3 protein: CASSRAGTGADYGYTF
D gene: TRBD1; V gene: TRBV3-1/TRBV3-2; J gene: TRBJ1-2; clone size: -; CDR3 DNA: TGTGCCAGCAGCCAAGTTTATGGACAGGGAGATTTGGGTGGCTACACCTTC; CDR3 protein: CASSQVYGQGDLGGYTF
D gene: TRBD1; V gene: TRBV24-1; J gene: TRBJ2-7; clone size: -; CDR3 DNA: TGTGCCACCAGTGATAGCGGACAGGGGATCAACGAGCAGTACTTC; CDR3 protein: CATSDSGQGINEQYF
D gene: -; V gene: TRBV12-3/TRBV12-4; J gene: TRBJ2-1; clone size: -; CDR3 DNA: TGTGCCAGCAGCTCGACCGGGACAAGGCAGTTCTTC; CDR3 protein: CASSSTGTRQFF
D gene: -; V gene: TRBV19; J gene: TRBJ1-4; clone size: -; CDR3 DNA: TGTGCCAGTAGTATGGTGGGGACTGCAACTAATGAAAAACTGTTTTTT; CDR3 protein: CASSMVGTATNEKLFF
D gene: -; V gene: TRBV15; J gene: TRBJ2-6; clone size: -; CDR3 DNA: TGTGCCACCAGCAGAGGAGCGCAGGGGCTCACTTCTGGGGCCAACGTCCTGACTTTC; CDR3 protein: CATSRGAQGLTSGANVLTF
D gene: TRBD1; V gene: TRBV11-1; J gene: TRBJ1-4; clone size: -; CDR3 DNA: TGTGCCAGCAGCCGCGGACAGGGTAATGAAAAACTGTTTTTT; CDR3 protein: CASSRGQGNEKLFF
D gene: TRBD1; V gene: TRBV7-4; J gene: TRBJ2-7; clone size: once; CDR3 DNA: TGTGCCAGCAGCCGAAAGGGACAGGAATTCTACGAGCAGTACTTC; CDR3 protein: CASSRKGQEFYEQYF
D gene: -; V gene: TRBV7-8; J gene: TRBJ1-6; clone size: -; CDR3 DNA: TGTGCCAGCAGCTTAGGGGGGCAGGGGCGGTCACCCCTCCACTTT; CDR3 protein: CASSLGGQGRSPLHF
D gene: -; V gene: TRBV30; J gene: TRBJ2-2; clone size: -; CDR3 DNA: TGTGCCTGGAGTGAGAGGGCCTACCTGACCGGGGAGCTGTTTTTT; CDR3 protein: CAWSERAYLTGELFF
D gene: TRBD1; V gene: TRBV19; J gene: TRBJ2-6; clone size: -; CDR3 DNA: TGTGCCAGTACCACAGGGGCCGGGGCCAACGTCCTGACTTTC; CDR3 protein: CASTTGAGANVLTF
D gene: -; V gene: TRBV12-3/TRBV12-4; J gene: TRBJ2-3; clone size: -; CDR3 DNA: TGTGCCAGCAGTTTTATTGGGGGGGATACGCAGTATTTT; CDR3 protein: CASSFIGGDTQYF
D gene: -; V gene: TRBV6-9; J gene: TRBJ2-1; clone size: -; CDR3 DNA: TGTGCCAGCATCCAAAGTCCCCGGGATGAGCAGTTCTTC; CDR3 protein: CASIQSPRDEQFF